This T cell receptor (beta chain) was found in a study of CD8+ T cells in alopecia areata listed by TCRdb under 2018. Concerning the study at large: The treated patients, all with moderate-to-severe alopecia areata, were enrolled in an open-label pilot trial of oral tofacitinib given at 5 to 10 mg twice daily. Scalp clonality was compared among normal scalp (n=4), patchy alopecia areata scalp (n=8), and alopecia totalis/universalis scalp (n=8). Amplification of TCRbeta CDR3 regions was done by immunoSEQ multiplex PCR using 35 Vbeta forward primers and 13 Jbeta reverse primers. Patients received tofacitinib for 6 to 18 months and were then followed off drug for 6 months to check for delayed response and recurrence. Patients on tofacitinib were biopsied at baseline and after 4 and 24 weeks of treatment, and several of the patients also had a later scalp biopsy. RNA was obtained with the PAXgene miRNA kit for fixed scalp, the miRNeasy kit for PBMCs, and the RNeasy kit for mouse skin. Scalp tissue and sorted CD4+ and CD8+ peripheral blood T cells from patchy and totalis/universalis alopecia areata patients and from healthy controls were covered by human TCRbeta sequencing. To study T cell clonal expansion in alopecia areata, the researchers applied high-throughput TCRbeta sequencing to both the C3H/HeJ mouse model and human patients.

As regards this clone: The antigen it recognizes is unknown. Base qualities are not at hand, and no much larger clone is one base apart.

Libraries were made using the immunoSEQ multiplex PCR assay. To provide template for TCR sequencing, every sample had RNA extracted and reverse transcribed into cDNA. SuperScript III was used to make first-strand cDNA, primed with a 2:1 mix of oligo-dT and random hexamers. A synthetic immune receptor repertoire was used to assess amplification bias, and residual bias was removed computationally. Under the source paper's analysis protocol: Raw reads were preprocessed for error removal, and CDR3 was defined according to IMGT conventions as running from the conserved cysteine to phenylalanine. Clonality was computed as 1 minus the Shannon entropy, with the entropy normalized by log2 of the number of productive unique TCRs. Whether scalp clones were CD4 or CD8 was inferred by matching scalp TCRbeta sequences against CD4 and CD8 repertoires sorted from blood. TCRdb's version of the immuneACCESS table is confined to in-frame rearrangements and falls short of the full clone set. An unresolved V gene accounts for under half of the shortfall where checked; the remainder is of unknown origin. The V and J calls and clone size were taken over from that table, and D and trimming were inferred from the DNA. The sample has under 250,000 clones on record, about three fifths of them singletons. 0.45% of the sample comes from the top ten.

In the paper's terms, the time point label means: baseline before oral tofacitinib. Lesional scalp punch biopsies and peripheral blood were obtained from alopecia areata patients. PBMCs were separated by density centrifugation and stained for CD3, CD4 and CD8, after which CD4+ and CD8+ T cells were sorted on a FACSAria. CDR1 GTSNPN and CDR2 SVGIG were looked up in the germline V gene (reference sequence). Counted from cysteine to phenylalanine, this CDR3 has 14 amino acids. The only DNA kept is the CDR3, 42 bases in frame from the first base. V lost 5 bases and J lost 4 bases; the stretch between them is 15 bases long. Points the paper makes about the study in general: Higher clonality and more expanded CD8+ clones were observed in lesional scalp than in normal scalp, particularly in alopecia totalis/universalis, a finding suggestive of antigenic drive. Compared with mice, TCR sequences shared between patients were less clear, possibly partly because of HLA diversity across the patient population. Unlike mouse skin, where gammadelta T cells dominate, normal human skin contains resident alphabeta T cells that get sequenced too, which complicates analysis of the scalp TCR repertoire.

The specimen comprised CD4+ T cells sorted from blood, sampled at week 0. The clonotype comes from a human donor with alopecia areata. The V and J segments used are TRBV30 and TRBJ2-1; TRBD2 might be the D gene, on 6 matching bases. The bases are TGTGCCTGGCAAACGGGACTGGTATACAATGAGCAGTTCTTC. Its protein is CAWQTGLVYNEQFF.